The clone carrying this T cell receptor (beta chain) was seen only once. Its antigen is undetermined. The data originate from a study of regulatory T cells in long-lasting Graves disease. Study-level results: The study found persistent patients shared more public clonotypes (more than 2,500) than new patients (over 850).

The CDR3 extends over 18 amino acids. Unmatched junction bases numbered 8, after V lost 0 bases and J lost 0 bases. Per germline, CDR1 SGHRS and CDR2 YFSETQ. Noted time point: persistent/refractory GD, antithyroid drugs over 5 years with positive TRAb. With RNA extracted from PBMCs as input, the TCR library was made. Arm-PCR of CDR3 regions and iRepertoire HTBI primers were used to build TCR beta libraries. One entry per CDR3 protein results from TCRdb running MiXCR on the multiplex PCR reads. Of 300,000 to 500,000 distinct CDR3 sequences listed, more than 20% were seen once; the top ten hold less than 25%.

The chain combines TRBV5-1 with TRBJ2-2, with 7 positions matching TRBD2. The clonotype originates from a female donor with Graves disease. The starting material was peripheral blood mononuclear cells (PBMCs), obtained when the disease was refractory, from a patient treated with antithyroid drugs. The DNA of the CDR3 is TGCGCCAGCAGCTTGGCCGGGGCTAGCGGCCCGAACACCGGGGAGCTGTTTTTT. Encoded protein: CASSLAGASGPNTGELFF. Filled out from reference TRBV5-1 and TRBJ2-2, the complete variable domain reads KAGVTQTPRYLIKTRGQQVTLSCSPISGHRSVSWYQQTPGQGLQFLFEYFSETQRNKGNFPGRFSGRQFSNSRSEMNVSTLELGDSALYLCASSLAGASGPNTGELFFGEGSRLTVL.